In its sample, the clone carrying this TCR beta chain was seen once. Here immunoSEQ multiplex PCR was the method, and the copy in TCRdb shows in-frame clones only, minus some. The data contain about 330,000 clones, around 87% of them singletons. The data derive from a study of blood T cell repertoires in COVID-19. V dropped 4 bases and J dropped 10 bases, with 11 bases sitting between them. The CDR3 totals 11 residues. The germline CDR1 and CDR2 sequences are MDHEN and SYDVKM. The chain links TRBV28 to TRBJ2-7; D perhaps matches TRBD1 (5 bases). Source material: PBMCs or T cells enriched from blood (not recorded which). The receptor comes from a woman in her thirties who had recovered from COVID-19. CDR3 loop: CASSYRTGQYF. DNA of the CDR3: TGTGCCAGCAGTTACAGGACCGGCCAGTACTTC. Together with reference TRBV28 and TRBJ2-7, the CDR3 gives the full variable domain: DVKVTQSSRYLVKRTGEKVFLECVQDMDHENMFWYRQDPGLGLRLIYFSYDVKMKEKGDIPEGYSVSREKKERFSLILESASTNQTSMYLCASSYRTGQYFGPGTRLTVT.